Listed here are 21 T cell receptor beta chains from one sample, sequenced in a study of T cell responses to AZD1222 COVID-19 vaccine. Data came from immunoSEQ multiplex PCR; TCRdb stores just in-frame clones and leaves some out. The sample consists of about 120,000 clones, 70% to 90% of them appearing once. The sequencing used peripheral blood, collected on day 0 of MenACWY control vaccination. These receptors were obtained from an adult in good health.

The chain is built from TRBV5-4 and TRBJ2-6; 14 nucleotides align to TRBD2. With 7 bases clipped from V and 4 bases from J, the junction kept 13 bases outside the gene matches. The CDR3 runs 19 residues. Germline V gene sequence: CDR1 SGHNT, CDR2 YYREEE (reference sequence). The DNA for the CDR3 is TGTGCCAGCGGAGGAGTGACTAGCGGGGGGGCCCAAGGGGCCAACGTCCTGACTTTC. It encodes CASGGVTSGGAQGANVLTF.

This clone appeared a single time. The CDR3 loop is CASSQAGTTQETQYF. The DNA for the CDR3 is TGTGCCAGCAGCCAAGCCGGGACTACCCAAGAGACCCAGTACTTC. The chain uses TRBV4-2 and TRBJ2-5; 7 bases fit TRBD2. CDR3 size: 15 residues. The trim removed 1 base at V and 1 base at J, leaving 3 bases unmatched. Germline V lookup: CDR1 LGHNA, CDR2 YNFKEQ.

This sequence joins TRBV12-1 and TRBJ1-2. TRBV12-1 is noted as a pseudogene. This CDR3 comprises 14 residues. Here the CDR3 reads CASSFYQSRYGYTF. CDR3 nucleotide sequence: TGTGCCAGCAGCTTTTATCAGAGCCGATATGGCTACACCTTC.

The chain couples TRBV4-2 to TRBJ1-1; D gene uncertain. Trimming left V 3 bases short and J 1 base short, with 12 bases between. The CDR3 has 15 residues. The germline CDR1 and CDR2 sequences are LGHNA and YNFKEQ. In nucleotides, the CDR3 is TGTGCCAGCAGCCAGCAGGCCAGCACGAACACTGAAGCTTTCTTT. It codes for CASSQQASTNTEAFF.

V and J are TRBV5-8 and TRBJ2-7; 8 nucleotides align to TRBD1. The germline V gene encodes CDR1 SGHTS and CDR2 YDEGEE. After removal of 5 bases from V and 6 bases from J, the junction contained 10 bases not matched to a gene. The CDR3 runs 14 residues. This CDR3 is CASREDRVGFEQYF. In nucleotides, the CDR3 is TGTGCCAGCAGAGAGGACAGGGTCGGGTTCGAGCAGTACTTC.

The rearrangement joins TRBV6-2 or TRBV6-3 to TRBJ2-7; D remains unclear. This CDR3 has 13 amino acids. Deletions cut 0 bases from V and 4 bases from J, with 7 bases between. CDR1 is MNHEY and CDR2 is SVGEGT in the germline V gene. The CDR3 nucleotides read TGTGCCAGCAGTTACTCAAGGAATTACGAGCAGTACTTC. This translates into CASSYSRNYEQYF.

CDR3 loop: CATSRDWGQGGTEAFF. The DNA for the CDR3 is TGTGCCACCAGCAGAGATTGGGGACAGGGTGGCACTGAAGCTTTCTTT. The V call is TRBV15, the J call TRBJ1-1, with 9 bases fitting TRBD1. Trimming cost V 0 bases and J 4 bases; bases outside gene matches: 6. Germline CDR1 is LNHNV and CDR2 is YYDKDF (reference sequence). The CDR3 spans 16 residues.

V gene TRBV7-9 combines with J gene TRBJ2-7; TRBD1 or TRBD2 may be the D gene (5 bases each). The V gene lost 3 bases and the J gene lost 2 bases, with 8 bases spanning the gap. The CDR3 spans 13 residues. From germline, CDR1 is SEHNR and CDR2 FQNEAQ (reference sequence). CDR3 sequence reads: CASSFGDAYEQYF. CDR3 DNA sequence: TGTGCCAGCAGCTTTGGGGACGCCTACGAGCAGTACTTC. Variable domain in full (rest from reference TRBV7-9 and TRBJ2-7): DTGVSQNPRHKITKRGQNVTFRCDPISEHNRLYWYRQTLGQGPEFLTYFQNEAQLEKSRLLSDRFSAERPKGSFSTLEIQRTEQGDSAMYLCASSFGDAYEQYFGPGTRLTVT.

This clone came up once. The chain couples TRBV4-2 to TRBJ1-1; no firm D call. CDR3 length: 14 residues. Germline V CDR1 and CDR2: LGHNA, YNFKEQ. The V and J ends lost 0 bases and 4 bases respectively, with 9 bases between them. The DNA of the CDR3 is TGTGCCAGCAGCCAAGAGGAGTTGGGCACTGAAGCTTTCTTT. The encoded protein is CASSQEELGTEAFF.

This clone was picked up one time. The chain has TRBV5-1 and TRBJ2-2; 11 bases are a match to TRBD1. The CDR3 has 15 amino acids. Germline V CDR1 and CDR2: SGHRS, YFSETQ. The ends lost 0 bases at V and 12 bases at J; junction bases unmatched: 7. CDR3 in DNA: TGCGCCAGCAGCTTGGGGGCCGGACAGGGGGCTCAGCTGTTTTTT. Its translation is CASSLGAGQGAQLFF.

CDR3 sequence (DNA): TGTGCCAGCAGCCGATTAGAGACCCAGTACTTC. Translating it yields CASSRLETQYF. The genes are TRBV5-6 and TRBJ2-5, with D unclear. Germline V CDR1 and CDR2: SGHDT, YYEEEE. V was shortened by 4 bases and J by 4 bases, with 5 bases between the two germline ends. This CDR3 region has 11 residues.

This clone appeared a few times. The chain combines TRBV11-1 with TRBJ2-4, with D possibly being TRBD2 (6 bases). There are 14 residues in the CDR3. The V end was cut by 1 base, the J end by 8 bases, with 12 bases between. Germline CDR1 and CDR2: SGHAT and FQDESV (reference sequence). CDR3 loop: CASSLGGGLDIQYF. The CDR3 DNA reads as TGTGCCAGCAGCTTAGGGGGAGGTTTGGACATTCAGTACTTC.

The chain employs TRBV7-8 and TRBJ2-7, with 8 bases that match TRBD2. The ends lost 6 bases at V and 5 bases at J; junction bases unmatched: 12. Germline CDR1 and CDR2: SGHVS and FQNEAQ. The CDR3 covers 15 residues. This CDR3 is CASSNLAGGLDEQYF. The CDR3, as DNA: TGTGCCAGCAGTAATCTCGCGGGGGGCCTCGACGAGCAGTACTTC. Using reference TRBV7-8 and TRBJ2-7 for the parts outside the CDR3, the full variable domain is GAGVSQSPRYKVAKRGQDVALRCDPISGHVSLFWYQQALGQGPEFLTYFQNEAQLDKSGLPSDRFFAERPEGSVSTLKIQRTQQEDSAVYLCASSNLAGGLDEQYFGPGTRLTVT.

The chain employs TRBV27 and TRBJ1-5, with D possibly TRBD1 on 6 matching bases. The ends were cut back, 0 bases at V and 7 bases at J, with 13 bases in the middle. Germline V gene sequence: CDR1 MNHEY, CDR2 SMNVEV (reference sequence). The CDR3 extends over 15 amino acids. Written as DNA, the CDR3 is TGTGCCAGCAGTTTATCGACAGGAGGGTACCAGCCCCAGCATTTT. Translating it yields CASSLSTGGYQPQHF.

This chain links TRBV11-2 with TRBJ2-1; TRBD1 matches at 11 bases. The length of the CDR3 is 14 residues. The ends lost 3 bases at V and 5 bases at J; junction bases unmatched: 0. Per germline, CDR1 SGHAT and CDR2 FQNNGV. This CDR3 reads CASSLDRGHNEQFF. The CDR3 DNA sequence: TGTGCCAGCAGCTTGGACAGGGGGCACAATGAGCAGTTCTTC.

The V and J genes are TRBV25-1 and TRBJ1-6; 11 bases map to TRBD1. Trimming took 2 bases from V and 10 from J; bases not matched to a gene: 4. The CDR3 covers 15 residues. The germline gives CDR1 MGHDK, CDR2 SYGVNS. The CDR3 sequence is CASSEGTGGGSPLHF. The CDR3 DNA sequence: TGTGCCAGCAGTGAAGGGACAGGGGGAGGATCACCCCTCCACTTT.

The gene calls are TRBV6-2 or TRBV6-3 and TRBJ2-2; 10 bases agree with TRBD1. The V gene end was trimmed by 4 bases and the J gene end by 8 bases; junction bases not matched to a gene: 7. The length of the CDR3 is 15 residues. The germline V gene encodes CDR1 MNHEY and CDR2 SVGEGT. The CDR3 is CASSSRDRGSGELFF. The CDR3 region has the DNA TGTGCCAGCAGTTCCCGGGACAGGGGATCAGGGGAGCTGTTTTTT.

The V gene is TRBV18, the J gene TRBJ2-3; TRBD1 is a possible D gene (5 bases). With 6 bases removed from V and 5 bases from J, the gap between germline ends came to 18 bases. The CDR3 has 15 residues. Germline assignment: CDR1 KGHSH and CDR2 LQKENI. CDR3 residues: CASSPAGLNLDTQYF. The CDR3 DNA sequence: TGTGCCAGCTCCCCCGCAGGGTTGAACCTAGATACGCAGTATTTT. The full variable domain, with the rest looked up from reference TRBV18 and TRBJ2-3, is NAGVMQNPRHLVRRRGQEARLRCSPMKGHSHVYWYRQLPEEGLKFMVYLQKENIIDESGMPKERFSAEFPKEGPSILRIQQVVRGDSAAYFCASSPAGLNLDTQYFGPGTRLTVL.

The chain employs TRBV18 and TRBJ2-3; tentatively, D is TRBD1 or TRBD2 (5 bases each). Germline CDR1 KGHSH, CDR2 LQKENI. The V end was cut by 7 bases, the J end by 1 base, with 18 bases between. CDR3 length: 16 amino acids. The DNA for the CDR3 is TGTGCCAGCTACCAGACGATGTTGGGGGGCACAGATACGCAGTATTTT. It codes for CASYQTMLGGTDTQYF.

The chain uses TRBV5-8 and TRBJ1-2; D unclear. Looked up from germline, CDR1 is SGHTS and CDR2 is YDEGEE. The CDR3 has 11 residues. V was trimmed by 0 bases and J by 8 bases, leaving 5 bases between them. Here the CDR3 DNA reads TGTGCCAGCAGCTTGGCCCTAGGCTACACCTTC. Translation: CASSLALGYTF.

V is TRBV11-2 and J is TRBJ2-5; 9 bases are shared with TRBD1. Germline trimming cut 1 base from V and 5 bases from J; bases unmatched to any gene: 5. Germline CDR1 and CDR2: SGHAT and FQNNGV. The CDR3 totals 15 residues. The CDR3 loop reads CASSLGTGARETQYF. CDR3 DNA: TGTGCCAGCAGCTTAGGGACAGGGGCGCGCGAGACCCAGTACTTC.